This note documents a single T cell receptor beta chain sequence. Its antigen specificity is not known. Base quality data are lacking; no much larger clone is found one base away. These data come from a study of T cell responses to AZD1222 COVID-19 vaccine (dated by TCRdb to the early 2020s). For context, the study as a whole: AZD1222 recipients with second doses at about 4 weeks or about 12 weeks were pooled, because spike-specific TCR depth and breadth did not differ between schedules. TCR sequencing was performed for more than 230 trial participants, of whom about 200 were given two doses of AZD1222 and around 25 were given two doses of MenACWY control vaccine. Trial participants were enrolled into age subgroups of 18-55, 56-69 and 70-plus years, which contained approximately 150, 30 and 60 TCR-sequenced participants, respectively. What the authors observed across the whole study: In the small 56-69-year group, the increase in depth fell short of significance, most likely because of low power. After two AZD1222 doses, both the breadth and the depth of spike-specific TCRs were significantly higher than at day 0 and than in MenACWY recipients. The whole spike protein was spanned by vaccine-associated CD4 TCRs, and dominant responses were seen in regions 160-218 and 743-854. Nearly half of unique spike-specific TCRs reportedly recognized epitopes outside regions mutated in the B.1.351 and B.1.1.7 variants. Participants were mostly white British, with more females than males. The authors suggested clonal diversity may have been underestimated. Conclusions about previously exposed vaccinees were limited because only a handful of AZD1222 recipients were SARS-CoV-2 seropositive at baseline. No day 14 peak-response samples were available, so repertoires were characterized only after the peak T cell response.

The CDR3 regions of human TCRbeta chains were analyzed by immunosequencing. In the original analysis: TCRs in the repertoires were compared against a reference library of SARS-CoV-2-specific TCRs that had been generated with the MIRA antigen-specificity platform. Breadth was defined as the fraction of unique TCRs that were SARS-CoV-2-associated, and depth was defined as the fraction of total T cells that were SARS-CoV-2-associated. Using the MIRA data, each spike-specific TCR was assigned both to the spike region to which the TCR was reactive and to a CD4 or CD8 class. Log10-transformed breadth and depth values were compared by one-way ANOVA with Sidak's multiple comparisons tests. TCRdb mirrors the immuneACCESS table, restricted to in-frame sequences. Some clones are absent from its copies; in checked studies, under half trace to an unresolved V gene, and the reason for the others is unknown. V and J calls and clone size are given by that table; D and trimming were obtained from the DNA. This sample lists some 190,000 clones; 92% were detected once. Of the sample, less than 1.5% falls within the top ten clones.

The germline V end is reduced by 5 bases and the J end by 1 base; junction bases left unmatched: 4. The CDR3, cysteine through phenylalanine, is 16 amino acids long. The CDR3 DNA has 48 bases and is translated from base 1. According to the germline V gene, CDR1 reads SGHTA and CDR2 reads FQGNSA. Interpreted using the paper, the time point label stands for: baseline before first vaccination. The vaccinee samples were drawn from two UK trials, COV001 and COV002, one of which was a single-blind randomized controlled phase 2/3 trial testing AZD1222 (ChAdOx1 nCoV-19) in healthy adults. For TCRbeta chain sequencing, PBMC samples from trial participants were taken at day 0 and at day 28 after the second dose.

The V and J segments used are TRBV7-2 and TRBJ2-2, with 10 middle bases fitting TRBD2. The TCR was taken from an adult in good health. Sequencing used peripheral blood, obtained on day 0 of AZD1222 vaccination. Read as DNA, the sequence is TGTGCCAGCAGCCTAATAGCGGGGGGGAACACCGGGGAGCTGTTTTTT. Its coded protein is CASSLIAGGNTGELFF.